The 11 T cell receptor beta chains below come from one sample, sequenced in a study of regulatory T cells in long-lasting Graves disease. Assembly of TCR beta libraries relied on iRepertoire HTBI primers together with Arm-PCR of CDR3 regions. MiXCR was run by TCRdb on the multiplex PCR reads, yielding one entry per CDR3 protein. Among roughly 420,000 distinct CDR3 sequences, 14% were seen once, and the ten largest hold more than 15%. Described time point: newly diagnosed GD, antithyroid drugs for less than 3 months. There was RNA extracted from PBMCs, and the TCR library was made from it. These same records also appear under a second study, on T cells in Graves' hyperthyroidism and ophthalmopathy.

The starting material was peripheral blood mononuclear cells (PBMCs), obtained at new diagnosis, from a patient treated with antithyroid drugs. These receptor sequences come from a woman between 50 and 59 years old with Graves disease.

This sequence joins TRBV2 and TRBJ2-1; D is perhaps TRBD1 (5 bases). V was clipped by 6 bases and J by 8 bases, with 14 bases between them. CDR1 SNHLY and CDR2 FYNNEI come from the germline V gene. The CDR3 contains 13 residues. CDR3 nucleotides: TGTGCCAGCAGGGGGCCCCCAGCCCATGAGCAGTTCTTC. Its translation: CASRGPPAHEQFF.

Comments on this clonotype: Since a far larger clone is one base different, this is likely a read error. V usage is TRBV11-2 and J usage is TRBJ2-1; 10 bases agree with TRBD2. The trim removed 6 bases at V and 9 bases at J, leaving 14 bases unmatched. The germline V gene encodes CDR1 SGHAT and CDR2 FQNNGV. This CDR3 has 16 residues. CDR3 region: CASSEASGSLDSEQFF. DNA for the CDR3: TGTGCCAGCAGTGAGGCTAGCGGGAGTCTGGACAGTGAGCAGTTCTTC. The variable domain in full, with the rest retrieved from reference TRBV11-2 and TRBJ2-1, is EAGVAQSPRYKIIEKRQSVAFWCNPISGHATLYWYQQILGQGPKLLIQFQNNGVVDDSQLPKDRFSAERLKGVDSTLKIQPAKLEDSAVYLCASSEASGSLDSEQFFGPGTRLTVL.

This clonotype was seen only a few times. The chain couples TRBV24-1 to TRBJ2-2; perhaps D is TRBD1 or TRBD2 (5 bases each). The germline V gene has CDR1 KGHDR and CDR2 SFDVKD. This CDR3 contains 16 residues. Trimming removed 1 base from V and 0 bases from J, with 8 bases in between. CDR3 in amino acids: CATSDFWGTNTGELFF. Here the CDR3 DNA reads TGTGCCACCAGTGATTTTTGGGGGACGAACACCGGGGAGCTGTTTTTT.

This clonotype came up many times. This chain uses TRBV14 with TRBJ2-7, with 7 positions matching TRBD2. The CDR3 contains 13 residues. Germline-derived CDR1 and CDR2 are SGHDN and FVKESK. With 1 base clipped from V and 8 bases from J, the junction kept 5 bases outside the gene matches. Here the CDR3 reads CASSQVREGQQYF. In nucleotides, the CDR3 is TGTGCCAGCAGCCAAGTCAGGGAGGGCCAGCAGTACTTC.

Regarding this clonotype: At one of its ends the junction is not consistent with the germline gene, which may arise from a read error. The V call is TRBV4-1, the J call TRBJ2-1; D gene uncertain. CDR1 is MGHRA and CDR2 is YSYEKL in the germline V gene. This CDR3 has 13 amino acids. The CDR3 reads CASSQSSGYEQFF. The CDR3 nucleotides are TGTGCCAGCAGCCAATCCTCAGGCTACGAGCAGTTCTTC.

A note on this clonotype: Because it lacks the conserved phenylalanine or tryptophan at the end, this CDR3 is likely a read error. The J gene is TRBJ2-4, the V gene TRBV12-3 or TRBV12-4, with D unclear. Trimming removed 2 bases from V and 4 bases from J, with 9 bases in between. The CDR3 consists of 14 residues. The CDR3, as DNA: TGTGCCAGCAGTTTATGGGCGAGAAAAAACATTCAGTACTAC. This sequence encodes CASSLWARKNIQYY.

Comments on this clonotype: It may be a read error: a sequence one base away is much more abundant. This rearrangement joins TRBV18 to TRBJ2-5, with 7 bases that match TRBD2. With 4 bases clipped from V and 9 bases from J, the junction kept 8 bases outside the gene matches. Per the germline V gene, CDR1 is KGHSH and CDR2 is LQKENI. This CDR3 is built from 13 residues. CDR3 loop: CASSQQHREAQYF. Here the CDR3 DNA reads TGTGCCAGCTCACAACAACACCGGGAGGCCCAGTACTTC.

This clonotype was picked up many times. CDR3 nucleotide sequence: TGTGCCAGCAGCTCCACCCGCTGGGACCCCCAGGCGAAGGGCACTGAAGCTTTCTTT. Its translation: CASSSTRWDPQAKGTEAFF. The V gene is TRBV7-2, the J gene TRBJ1-1; tentatively, D is TRBD1 (5 bases). The CDR3 loop spans 19 amino acids. The V end was cut by 4 bases, the J end by 4 bases, with 28 bases between. CDR1 is SGHTA, CDR2 FQGNSA, per germline. Full variable domain (outside the CDR3, taken from reference TRBV7-2 and TRBJ1-1): GAGVSQSPSNKVTEKGKDVELRCDPISGHTALYWYRQSLGQGLEFLIYFQGNSAPDKSGLPSDRFSAERTGGSVSTLTIQRTQQEDSAVYLCASSSTRWDPQAKGTEAFFGQGTRLTVV.

This clonotype was seen ten or more times. This chain joins TRBV28 and TRBJ1-4, with 7 bases aligning to TRBD1. The CDR3 spans 14 residues. V dropped 6 bases and J dropped 7; count of bases not matched to a gene: 8. Germline CDR1 is MDHEN and CDR2 is SYDVKM. Written as DNA, the CDR3 is TGTGCCAGCAGCTACAGGGGTATGGCTGAAAAACTGTTTTTT. Translation: CASSYRGMAEKLFF.

This clonotype was observed at least ten times. The chain has TRBV28 and TRBJ1-1, with D hard to call. CDR3 length: 14 amino acids. V was pared by 10 bases and J by 0 bases, with 15 bases between. CDR1 MDHEN and CDR2 SYDVKM come from the germline V gene. The CDR3 nucleotides read TGTGCCATCCGAGACCCGGCCATGAACACTGAAGCTTTCTTT. Encoded protein: CAIRDPAMNTEAFF.

This clonotype was seen at least ten times. The V call is TRBV5-6, the J call TRBJ1-6; D is unresolved. CDR1 SGHDT and CDR2 YYEEEE come from the germline V gene. The CDR3 is 12 residues long. Between the trimmed V and J ends, which lost 2 bases and 8 bases, there was a span of 5 bases. CDR3 nucleotide sequence: TGTGCCAGCAGCTTTCCCGATTCACCCCTCCACTTT. Its protein product is CASSFPDSPLHF.